The rows below give T cell receptor beta chains drawn from one sample of a study of T cells in Graves' hyperthyroidism and ophthalmopathy. TCRdb re-analysed the multiplex PCR reads in MiXCR, keeping a single row per CDR3 protein. Of nearly 750,000 distinct CDR3 sequences listed, 35% are singletons. Sequencing input: blood. These receptor sequences come from a woman between 40 and 50 years old with Graves' hyperthyroidism. CDR3s include the opening cysteine and the closing phenylalanine or tryptophan. D genes are given only for firm matches. Where a row states a size, it is once, few, many or the class of an expanded clone; other rows omit it.

v_call	clone_size	j_call	d_call	cdr3_nt	cdr3_aa
TRBV14	few	TRBJ2-2	.	TGTGCCAGCAGCCAAGATAATTGGGGGCTACACACCGGGGAGCTGTTTTTT	CASSQDNWGLHTGELFF
TRBV7-3	.	TRBJ1-3	.	TGTGCCAGCAGCTTGGGACCCTCGACTGGAAACACCATATATTTT	CASSLGPSTGNTIYF
TRBV10-3	many	TRBJ1-2	.	TGTGCCATCAACAAACAGGGCGTCGGTGGCTACACCTTC	CAINKQGVGGYTF
TRBV7-9	few	TRBJ1-1	.	TGTGCCAGCAGCACGATGGGAAGGTTGGCTTTCTTT	CASSTMGRLAFF
TRBV19	few	TRBJ1-5	.	TGTGCCAGTACCGAATGGGGCAAGGGTGTTCAGCCCCAGCATTTT	CASTEWGKGVQPQHF
TRBV7-9	.	TRBJ1-5	.	TGTGCCAGCAGCTTAGGTTGGACAGACCAAGAGACCCAGCATTTT	CASSLGWTDQETQHF
TRBV10-3	.	TRBJ1-2	.	TGTGCCATCACCGAAGGACTAGCGGGCGATGGCTACACCTTC	CAITEGLAGDGYTF
TRBV19	.	TRBJ1-5	.	TGTGCCAGTAAATATGGGACGACAGATCTGCCCCAGCATTTT	CASKYGTTDLPQHF
TRBV5-1	many	TRBJ1-2	.	TGCGCCAGCAGCATACAGGGTTATGGCTACACCTTC	CASSIQGYGYTF
TRBV9	many	TRBJ1-1	.	TGTGCCAGCAGCTACGAGGGTACCGCGACTGAAGCTTTCTTT	CASSYEGTATEAFF
TRBV5-1	.	TRBJ2-7	.	TGCGCCAGCAGCCAAAAGCGAGGCTACGAGCAGTACTTC	CASSQKRGYEQYF
TRBV6-5	few	TRBJ2-2	TRBD2	TGTGCCACCCCCCGGTCCGGGACTAGCGAGAACACCGGGGAGCTGTTTTTT	CATPRSGTSENTGELFF
TRBV5-4	few	TRBJ1-1	.	TGTGCCAGCAGCTTGAAAACGACCACTGAAGCTTTCTTT	CASSLKTTTEAFF
TRBV6-5	few	TRBJ1-2	.	TGTGCCAGCAGTTACTCCGGACGTAACTACTATGGCTACACCTTC	CASSYSGRNYYGYTF